The clone carrying this T cell receptor (beta chain) is deemed medium-sized. The QIAseq Immune Repertoire TCR panel built the libraries from roughly 15 ng of total RNA. MiXCR, run by TCRdb on the reads, gives a single entry per CDR3 protein. The data hold 900 to 1,000 distinct CDR3 sequences, with under 9.5% observed a single time. Four subsets defined by PD-1 and/or TIGIT were sorted from live CD3+CD8+TCRalphabeta+ cells. This sample is part of a study of circulating CD8 cells and anti-PD-1 response in melanoma. Trimming pared 11 bases from V and 1 base from J, leaving 17 bases between. Germline CDR1 MNHEY, CDR2 SMNVEV (reference sequence). The CDR3 extends over 14 amino acids.

The sequencing here drew on CD8+ T cells from PBMCs, taken at baseline or after one month of anti-PD-1 therapy (not recorded which). The sequence derives from a human donor with melanoma. This sequence joins TRBV27 and TRBJ1-1, with D possibly being TRBD1 (5 bases). This chain's CDR3 is CAGGALDENTEAFF. The CDR3 coding sequence is TGTGCCGGCGGGGCCCTAGACGAGAACACTGAAGCTTTCTTT.